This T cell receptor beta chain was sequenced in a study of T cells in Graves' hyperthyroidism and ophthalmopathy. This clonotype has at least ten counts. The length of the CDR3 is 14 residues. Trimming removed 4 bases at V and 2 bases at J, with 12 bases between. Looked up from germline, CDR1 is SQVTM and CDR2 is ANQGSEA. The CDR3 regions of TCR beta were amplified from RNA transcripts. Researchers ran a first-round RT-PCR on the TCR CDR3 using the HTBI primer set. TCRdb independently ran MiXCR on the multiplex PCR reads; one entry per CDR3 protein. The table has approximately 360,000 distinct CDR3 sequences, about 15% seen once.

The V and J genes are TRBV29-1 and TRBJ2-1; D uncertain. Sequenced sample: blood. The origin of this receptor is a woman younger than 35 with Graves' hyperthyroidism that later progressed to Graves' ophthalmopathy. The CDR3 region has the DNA TGCAGCGTTGCTAGGCCGCTTGCCTACAATGAGCAGTTCTTC. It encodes CSVARPLAYNEQFF.